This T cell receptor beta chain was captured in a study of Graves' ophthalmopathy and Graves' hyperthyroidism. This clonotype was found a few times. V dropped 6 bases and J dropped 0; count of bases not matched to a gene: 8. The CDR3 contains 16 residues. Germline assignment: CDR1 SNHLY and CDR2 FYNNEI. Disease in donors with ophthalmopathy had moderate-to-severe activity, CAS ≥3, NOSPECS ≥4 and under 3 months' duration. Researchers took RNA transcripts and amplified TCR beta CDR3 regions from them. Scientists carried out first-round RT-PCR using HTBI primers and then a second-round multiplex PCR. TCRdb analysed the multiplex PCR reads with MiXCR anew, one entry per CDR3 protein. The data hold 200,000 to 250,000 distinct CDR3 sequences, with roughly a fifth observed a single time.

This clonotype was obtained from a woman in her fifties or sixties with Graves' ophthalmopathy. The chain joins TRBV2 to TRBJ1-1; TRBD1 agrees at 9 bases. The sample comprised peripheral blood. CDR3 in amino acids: CASRETGTGMNTEAFF. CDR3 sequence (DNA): TGTGCCAGCAGGGAAACCGGGACAGGGATGAACACTGAAGCTTTCTTT.